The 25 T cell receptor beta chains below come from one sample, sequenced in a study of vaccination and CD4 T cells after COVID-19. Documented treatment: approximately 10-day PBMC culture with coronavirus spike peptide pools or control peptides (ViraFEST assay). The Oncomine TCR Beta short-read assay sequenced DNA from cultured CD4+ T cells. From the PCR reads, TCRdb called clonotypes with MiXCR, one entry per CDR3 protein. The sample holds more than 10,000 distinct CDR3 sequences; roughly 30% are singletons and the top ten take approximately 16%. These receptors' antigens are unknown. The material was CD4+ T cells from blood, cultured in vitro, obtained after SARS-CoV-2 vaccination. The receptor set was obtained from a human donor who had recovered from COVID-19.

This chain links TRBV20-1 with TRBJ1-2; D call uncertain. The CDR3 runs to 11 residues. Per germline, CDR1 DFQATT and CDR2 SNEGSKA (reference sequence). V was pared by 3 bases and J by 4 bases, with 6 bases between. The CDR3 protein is CSASPLYGYTF. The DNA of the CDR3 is TGCAGTGCTAGCCCCCTCTATGGCTACACCTTC.

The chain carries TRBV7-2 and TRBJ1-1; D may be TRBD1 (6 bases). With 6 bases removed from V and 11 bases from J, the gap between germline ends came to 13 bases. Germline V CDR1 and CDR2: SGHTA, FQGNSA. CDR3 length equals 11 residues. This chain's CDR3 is CASRIRGAAFF. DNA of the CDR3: TGTGCCAGCAGAATTAGGGGGGCGGCTTTCTTT.

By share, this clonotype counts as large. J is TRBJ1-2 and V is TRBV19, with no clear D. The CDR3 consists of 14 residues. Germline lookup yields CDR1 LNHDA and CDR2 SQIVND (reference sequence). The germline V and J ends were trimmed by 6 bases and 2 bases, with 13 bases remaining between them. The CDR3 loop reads CASRLDQTNYGYTF. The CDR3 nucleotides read TGTGCCAGTAGATTAGATCAGACCAACTATGGCTACACCTTC.

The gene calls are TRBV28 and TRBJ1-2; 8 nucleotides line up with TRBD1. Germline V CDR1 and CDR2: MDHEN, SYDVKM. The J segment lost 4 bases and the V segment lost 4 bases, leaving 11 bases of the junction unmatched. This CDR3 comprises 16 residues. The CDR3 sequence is CASSSPLTGGAYGYTF. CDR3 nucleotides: TGTGCCAGCAGTTCGCCACTCACAGGGGGGGCCTATGGCTACACCTTC.

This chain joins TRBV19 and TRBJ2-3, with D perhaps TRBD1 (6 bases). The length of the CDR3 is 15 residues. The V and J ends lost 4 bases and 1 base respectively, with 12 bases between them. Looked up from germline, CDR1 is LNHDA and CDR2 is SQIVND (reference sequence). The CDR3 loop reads CASSRRAGGTDTQYF. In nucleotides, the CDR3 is TGTGCCAGTAGTAGGAGAGCAGGGGGCACAGATACGCAGTATTTT.

CDR3 residues: CSVGGVGGVDSAGNTIYF. The DNA of the CDR3 is TGCAGCGTTGGGGGAGTTGGGGGGGTTGATTCGGCAGGAAACACCATATATTTT. The chain recombines TRBV29-1 with TRBJ1-3; tentatively, D is TRBD1 (5 bases). V was trimmed by 4 bases and J by 4 bases, leaving 26 bases between them. The germline gives CDR1 SQVTM, CDR2 ANQGSEA. CDR3 length equals 18 residues. Combining the CDR3 with reference TRBV29-1 and TRBJ1-3 gives the whole variable domain SAVISQKPSRDICQRGTSLTIQCQVDSQVTMMFWYRQQPGQSLTLIATANQGSEATYESGFVIDKFPISRPNLTFSTLTVSNMSPEDSSIYLCSVGGVGGVDSAGNTIYFGEGSWLTVV.

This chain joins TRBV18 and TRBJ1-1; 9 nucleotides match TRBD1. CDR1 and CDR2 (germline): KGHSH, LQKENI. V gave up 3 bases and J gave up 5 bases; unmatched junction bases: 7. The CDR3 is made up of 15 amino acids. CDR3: CASSPPQGASTEAFF. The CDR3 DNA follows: TGTGCCAGCTCACCTCCACAGGGGGCGAGTACTGAAGCTTTCTTT.

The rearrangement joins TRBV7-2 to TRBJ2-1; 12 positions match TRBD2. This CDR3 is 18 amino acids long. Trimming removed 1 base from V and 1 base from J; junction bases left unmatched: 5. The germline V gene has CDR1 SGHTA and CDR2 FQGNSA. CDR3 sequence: CASSLGASGRGSYNEQFF. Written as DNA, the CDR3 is TGTGCCAGCAGCTTAGGGGCTAGCGGGAGGGGGTCCTACAATGAGCAGTTCTTC.

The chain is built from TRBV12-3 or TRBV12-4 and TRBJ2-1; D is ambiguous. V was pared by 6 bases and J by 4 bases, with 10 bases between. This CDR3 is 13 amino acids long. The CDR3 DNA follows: TGTGCCAGCAGAGGAGACGCTTACAATGAGCAGTTCTTC. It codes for CASRGDAYNEQFF.

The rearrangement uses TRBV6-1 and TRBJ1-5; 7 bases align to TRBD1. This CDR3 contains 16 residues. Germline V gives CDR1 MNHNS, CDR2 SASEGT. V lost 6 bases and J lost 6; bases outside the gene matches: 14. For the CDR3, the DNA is TGTGCCAGCAGGGAACAGGGGATCGGTCGGGCTCAGCCCCAGCATTTT. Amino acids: CASREQGIGRAQPQHF.

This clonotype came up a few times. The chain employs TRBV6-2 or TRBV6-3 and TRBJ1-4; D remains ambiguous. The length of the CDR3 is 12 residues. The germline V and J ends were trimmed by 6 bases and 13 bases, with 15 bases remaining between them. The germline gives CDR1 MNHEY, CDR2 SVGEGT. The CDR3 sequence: CASSPTSDLLFF. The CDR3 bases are TGTGCCAGCAGCCCTACCTCAGACTTACTGTTTTTT.

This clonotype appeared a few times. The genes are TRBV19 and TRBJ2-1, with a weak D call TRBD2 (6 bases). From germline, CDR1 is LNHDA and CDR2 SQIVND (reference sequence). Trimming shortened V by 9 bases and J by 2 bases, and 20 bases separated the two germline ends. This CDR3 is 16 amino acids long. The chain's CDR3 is CASAIRAEGTYNEQFF. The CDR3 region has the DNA TGTGCCAGCGCGATAAGGGCGGAGGGGACCTACAATGAGCAGTTCTTC.

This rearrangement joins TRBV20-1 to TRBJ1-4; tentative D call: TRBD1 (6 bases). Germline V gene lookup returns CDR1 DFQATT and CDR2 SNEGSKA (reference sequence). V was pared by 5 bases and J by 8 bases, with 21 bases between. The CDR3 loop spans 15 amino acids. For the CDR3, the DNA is TGCAGTGCTTTTCGGACAGATCAAGAGGAGGAAAAACTGTTTTTT. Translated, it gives CSAFRTDQEEEKLFF.

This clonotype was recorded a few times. The CDR3 sequence: CASSLDALPGGYTF. Written as DNA, the CDR3 is TGTGCCAGCAGCTTAGATGCACTCCCCGGGGGCTACACCTTC. The rearrangement links TRBV7-2 to TRBJ1-2; D call uncertain. The V end was cut by 1 base, the J end by 8 bases, with 14 bases between. The CDR3 covers 14 residues. The germline CDR1 and CDR2 sequences are SGHTA and FQGNSA. The full variable domain, in which reference TRBV7-2 and TRBJ1-2 provide the parts outside the CDR3, is GAGVSQSPSNKVTEKGKDVELRCDPISGHTALYWYRQSLGQGLEFLIYFQGNSAPDKSGLPSDRFSAERTGGSVSTLTIQRTQQEDSAVYLCASSLDALPGGYTFGSGTRLTVV.

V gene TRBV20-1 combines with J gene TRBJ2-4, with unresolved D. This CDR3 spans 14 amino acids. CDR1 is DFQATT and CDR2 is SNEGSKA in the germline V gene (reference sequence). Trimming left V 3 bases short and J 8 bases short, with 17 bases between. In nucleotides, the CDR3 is TGCAGTGCTAGTGTAAGGAGTCTCTTCTACATTCAGTACTTC. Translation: CSASVRSLFYIQYF.

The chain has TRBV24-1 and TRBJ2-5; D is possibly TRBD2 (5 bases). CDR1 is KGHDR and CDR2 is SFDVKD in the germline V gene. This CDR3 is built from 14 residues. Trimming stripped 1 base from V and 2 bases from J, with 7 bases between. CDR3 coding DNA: TGTGCCACCAGTGATTTTACTAGACAAGAGACCCAGTACTTC. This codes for CATSDFTRQETQYF.

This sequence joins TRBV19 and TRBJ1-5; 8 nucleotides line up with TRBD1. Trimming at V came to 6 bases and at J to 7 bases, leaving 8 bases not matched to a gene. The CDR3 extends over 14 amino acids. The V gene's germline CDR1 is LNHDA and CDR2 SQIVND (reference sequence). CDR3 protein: CASRSQGARQPQHF. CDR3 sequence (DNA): TGTGCCAGTAGAAGTCAGGGGGCGAGACAGCCCCAGCATTTT.

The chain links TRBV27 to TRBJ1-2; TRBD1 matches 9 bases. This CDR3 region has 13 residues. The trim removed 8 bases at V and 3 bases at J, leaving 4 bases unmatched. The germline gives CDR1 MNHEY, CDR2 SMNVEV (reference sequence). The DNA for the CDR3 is TGTGCCAGCGGGGACAGGGTTCACTATGGCTACACCTTC. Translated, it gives CASGDRVHYGYTF.

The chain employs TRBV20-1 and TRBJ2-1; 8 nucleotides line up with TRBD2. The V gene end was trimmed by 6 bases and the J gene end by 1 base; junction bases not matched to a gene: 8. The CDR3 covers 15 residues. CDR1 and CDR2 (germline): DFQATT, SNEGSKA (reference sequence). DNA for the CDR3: TGCAGTGCCCCGGGGGGGAGGGGTTCCTACAATGAGCAGTTCTTC. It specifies CSAPGGRGSYNEQFF.

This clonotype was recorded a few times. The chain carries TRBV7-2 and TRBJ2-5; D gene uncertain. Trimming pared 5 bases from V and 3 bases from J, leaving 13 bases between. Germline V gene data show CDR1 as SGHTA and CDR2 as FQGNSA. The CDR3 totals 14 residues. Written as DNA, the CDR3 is TGTGCCAGCAGCCCGAGTTCGCCAAAAGAGACCCAGTACTTC. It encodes CASSPSSPKETQYF.

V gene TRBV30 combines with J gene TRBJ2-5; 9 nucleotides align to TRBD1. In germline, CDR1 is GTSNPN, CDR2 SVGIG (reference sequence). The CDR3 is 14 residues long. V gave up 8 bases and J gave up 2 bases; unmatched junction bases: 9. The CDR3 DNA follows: TGTGCCCAAAAGACAGGGGGACCACAAGAGACCCAGTACTTC. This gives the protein CAQKTGGPQETQYF.

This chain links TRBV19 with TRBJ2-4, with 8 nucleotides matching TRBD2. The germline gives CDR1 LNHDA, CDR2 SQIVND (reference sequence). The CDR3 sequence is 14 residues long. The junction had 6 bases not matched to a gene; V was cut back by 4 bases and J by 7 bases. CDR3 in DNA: TGTGCCAGTAGTAAAGGGACTAGGTGGAACATTCAGTACTTC. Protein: CASSKGTRWNIQYF.

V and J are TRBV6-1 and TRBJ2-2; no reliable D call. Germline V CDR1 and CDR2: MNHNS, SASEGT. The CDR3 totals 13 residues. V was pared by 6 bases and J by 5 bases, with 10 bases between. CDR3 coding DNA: TGTGCCAGCAGCCATCCCATTACCGGGGAGCTGTTTTTT. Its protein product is CASSHPITGELFF.

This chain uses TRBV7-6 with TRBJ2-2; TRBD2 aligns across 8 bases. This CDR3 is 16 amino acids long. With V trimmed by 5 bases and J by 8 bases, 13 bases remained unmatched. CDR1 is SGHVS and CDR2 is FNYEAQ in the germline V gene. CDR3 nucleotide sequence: TGTGCCAGCAGCACCCCGGGGGGGCAGGTGACGGGGGAGCTGTTTTTT. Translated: CASSTPGGQVTGELFF.

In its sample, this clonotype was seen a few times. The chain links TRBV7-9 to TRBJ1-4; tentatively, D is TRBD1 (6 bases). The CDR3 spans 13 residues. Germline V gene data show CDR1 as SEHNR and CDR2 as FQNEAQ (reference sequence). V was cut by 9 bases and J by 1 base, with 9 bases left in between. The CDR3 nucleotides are TGTGCCAGACAAGGGGGAACTAATGAAAAACTGTTTTTT. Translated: CARQGGTNEKLFF.